This T cell receptor (beta chain) stems from a study of blood T cells in healthy people across ages. General study results and limits: Per million T cells, TCR beta diversity dropped roughly linearly as age increased.

This clonotype was observed a few times. Its matching antigen is unknown. Next came a second PCR, run for about 6 to 12 cycles, which used a sample-barcoded 5' primer along with a J-beta primer mix. TCRdb itself ran the 5' RACE reads through MiXCR, one entry per CDR3 protein. This sample carries 1 million to 1.2 million distinct CDR3 sequences, 30% to 40% of them seen once, and the ten largest clones take around 13%. This CDR3 region has 15 residues. Germline V lookup: CDR1 MNHEY, CDR2 SVGAGI. Trimming cost V 10 bases and J 0 bases, with 18 bases left between them. What was sequenced was blood. This clonotype was obtained from a man aged 18 to 29 in good health. The gene calls are TRBV6-5 and TRBJ2-5; D call uncertain. DNA of the CDR3: TGTGCCACTCTCGCCAGAGAGAACTACCAAGAGACCCAGTACTTC. Its translation is CATLARENYQETQYF.